A single sample gave rise to the 26 T cell receptor beta chains below, sequenced in a study of shared clonotypes between healthy human individuals. Assay: immunoSEQ multiplex PCR; the TCRdb copy retains only in-frame clones and omits some. The repertoire holds 700,000 to 950,000 clones, about 96% seen once, with around 0.21% in the top ten. Only CD45RO-negative cells positively selected for CCR7 counted as naive CD8 cells, so terminally differentiated effector memory CD45RA+ cells were excluded. Sample: naive CD8+ T cells sorted from blood. The receptors shown here come from a man aged 25 to 45 in good health.

The CDR3 spells CASSTGTSSANEQFF. The CDR3 DNA reads as TGTGCCAGCAGCACAGGGACTAGCTCAGCCAATGAGCAGTTCTTC. The rearrangement joins TRBV7-8 to TRBJ2-1, with 9 bases identical to TRBD2. Germline V lookup: CDR1 SGHVS, CDR2 FQNEAQ. Trimming cost V 5 bases and J 6 bases; bases outside gene matches: 8. The CDR3 is 15 amino acids.

V is TRBV5-6 and J is TRBJ2-5; 8 bases agree with TRBD1. V lost 4 bases and J lost 1; bases outside the gene matches: 3. The CDR3 sequence is 14 residues long. Germline assignment: CDR1 SGHDT and CDR2 YYEEEE. The CDR3 spells CASSPGQGQETQYF. CDR3 DNA sequence: TGTGCCAGCAGCCCTGGACAGGGCCAAGAGACCCAGTACTTC.

The chain is built from TRBV19 and TRBJ2-7; possible D gene TRBD2, 5 bases. Deletions cut 3 bases from V and 5 bases from J, with 17 bases between. Germline assignment: CDR1 LNHDA and CDR2 SQIVND (reference sequence). The CDR3 runs to 15 residues. In nucleotides, the CDR3 is TGTGCCAGTAGTATGGGAGAGCCTGCCCGCGACGAGCAGTACTTC. It encodes CASSMGEPARDEQYF.

V gene TRBV29-1 combines with J gene TRBJ2-5; 11 nucleotides agree with TRBD2. The CDR3 has 14 residues. The trim removed 6 bases at V and 5 bases at J, leaving 8 bases unmatched. Germline loops: CDR1 SQVTM, CDR2 ANQGSEA. CDR3 sequence (DNA): TGCAGCGTCGAACTAGCGGGAGACAGTGAGACCCAGTACTTC. It translates to CSVELAGDSETQYF. The entire variable domain, with the rest obtained from reference TRBV29-1 and TRBJ2-5, is as follows: SAVISQKPSRDICQRGTSLTIQCQVDSQVTMMFWYRQQPGQSLTLIATANQGSEATYESGFVIDKFPISRPNLTFSTLTVSNMSPEDSSIYLCSVELAGDSETQYFGPGTRLLVL.

The genes are TRBV5-5 and TRBJ1-1; 7 bases agree with TRBD1. CDR1 is SGHKS and CDR2 is YYEKEE in the germline V gene (reference sequence). CDR3 length equals 13 residues. V lost 7 bases and J lost 3; bases outside the gene matches: 6. The CDR3 DNA reads TGTGCCAGCTCCGGTACAGGGGACACTGAAGCTTTCTTT. Translation gives CASSGTGDTEAFF.

This clone came up once. The genes are TRBV7-8 and TRBJ2-7, with 12 positions matching TRBD2. CDR1 and CDR2 from the germline V gene are SGHVS and FQNEAQ. J was trimmed by 3 bases and V by 1 base; bases with no gene match: 4. The CDR3 runs 16 residues. CDR3 amino acids: CASSLELAGGNYEQYF. CDR3 coding DNA: TGTGCCAGCAGCTTAGAACTAGCGGGGGGAAACTACGAGCAGTACTTC.

DNA of the CDR3: TGTGCCAGCAGTCGGGTGGTTTACGGGGGGACTGAAGCTTTCTTT. Encoded protein: CASSRVVYGGTEAFF. This chain joins TRBV27 and TRBJ1-1; maybe TRBD1 (5 bases). The CDR3 consists of 15 residues. Germline V lookup: CDR1 MNHEY, CDR2 SMNVEV (reference sequence). The V end was cut by 5 bases, the J end by 5 bases, with 18 bases between.

V is TRBV28 and J is TRBJ1-5; D is perhaps TRBD1 (5 bases). Germline CDR1 MDHEN, CDR2 SYDVKM. The CDR3 has 16 residues. V was cut by 1 base and J by 1 base, with 11 bases left in between. The CDR3 DNA follows: TGTGCCAGCAGTTTATATAGGGGCGGGAGCAATCAGCCCCAGCATTTT. Translation: CASSLYRGGSNQPQHF.

The chain is built from TRBV27 and TRBJ1-1; TRBD1 is a possible D gene (6 bases). V was trimmed by 7 bases and J by 5 bases, leaving 8 bases between them. The V gene's germline CDR1 is MNHEY and CDR2 SMNVEV (reference sequence). This CDR3 is built from 11 residues. The CDR3 bases are TGTGCCAGCAAAGACAGGACTGAAGCTTTCTTT. Translation: CASKDRTEAFF.

J is TRBJ2-1 and V is TRBV19, with a possible D match to TRBD2 (5 bases). V shed 1 base and J shed 10 bases, with 20 bases lying between them. This CDR3 spans 16 amino acids. The V gene's germline CDR1 is LNHDA and CDR2 SQIVND (reference sequence). CDR3 nucleotide sequence: TGTGCCAGTAGTATAGGGTTGAGGGAGTCCCATTGGGAGCAGTTCTTC. Translating it yields CASSIGLRESHWEQFF.

This CDR3 is CASSLGGSGSYEQYF. The CDR3 nucleotides are TGTGCCAGCAGCTTAGGGGGTAGCGGGAGCTACGAGCAGTACTTC. The chain links TRBV11-2 to TRBJ2-7; 9 bases are a match to TRBD2. With V trimmed by 1 base and J by 3 bases, 4 bases remained unmatched. CDR3 size: 15 residues. The germline V gene has CDR1 SGHAT and CDR2 FQNNGV.

The V and J genes are TRBV7-2 and TRBJ2-1; D is unclear. Germline values: CDR1 SGHTA, CDR2 FQGNSA. CDR3 length equals 13 residues. With 3 bases removed from V and 5 bases from J, the gap between germline ends came to 8 bases. CDR3 coding DNA: TGTGCCAGCAGCTTCCCCCTTGACAATGAGCAGTTCTTC. Protein sequence: CASSFPLDNEQFF.

This chain uses TRBV10-3 with TRBJ2-5; 9 bases agree with TRBD2. The J call may be in error: the DNA end matches TRBJ2-7 better. The CDR3 has 16 amino acids. The germline CDR1 and CDR2 sequences are ENHRY and SYGVKD. The CDR3 nucleotides read TGTGCCATCAGTGAAAATCTAGCGGGATCGACCTACGAGCAGTACTTC. Protein sequence: CAISENLAGSTYEQYF.

The chain combines TRBV6-1 with TRBJ2-5; tentatively, D is TRBD1 or TRBD2 (5 bases each). The CDR3 has 15 residues. CDR1 is MNHNS and CDR2 is SASEGT in the germline V gene. Trimming removed 3 bases at V and 1 base at J, with 12 bases between. In DNA form, the CDR3 reads TGTGCCAGCAGTGATTATGGGGGTATCCAAGAGACCCAGTACTTC. Protein sequence: CASSDYGGIQETQYF.

The chain links TRBV6-1 to TRBJ2-1, with D possibly being TRBD2 (6 bases). The CDR3 runs 17 residues. With 6 bases removed from V and 6 bases from J, the gap between germline ends came to 24 bases. Germline-derived CDR1 and CDR2 are MNHNS and SASEGT. The CDR3 DNA reads as TGTGCCAGCAGCGAAATCTGGGGGGACTCCGGGAGCAATGAGCAGTTCTTC. The encoded protein is CASSEIWGDSGSNEQFF.

The V call is TRBV4-1, the J call TRBJ2-1, with 7 bases matching TRBD2. In germline, CDR1 is MGHRA, CDR2 YSYEKL. The V gene end was trimmed by 3 bases and the J gene end by 3 bases; junction bases not matched to a gene: 5. The CDR3 sequence is 15 residues long. CDR3 DNA sequence: TGCGCCAGCAGCCAGGCCTCTAGCGGCTACAATGAGCAGTTCTTC. Its translation is CASSQASSGYNEQFF.

The chain has TRBV6-5 and TRBJ2-1; 9 bases align to TRBD2. The CDR3 is 15 residues long. V lost 6 bases, J lost 5 bases, and 8 bases stayed unmatched. Germline-derived CDR1 and CDR2 are MNHEY and SVGAGI. The CDR3 region has the DNA TGTGCCAGCAGCCTTCTTGCGGGAGGGAACAATGAGCAGTTCTTC. Translation: CASSLLAGGNNEQFF.

The J gene is TRBJ2-1, the V gene TRBV11-3; 9 nucleotides match TRBD1. Germline-derived CDR1 and CDR2 are SGHNT and YENEEA. The ends lost 4 bases at V and 3 bases at J; junction bases unmatched: 10. This CDR3 contains 17 residues. CDR3 in DNA: TGTGCCAGCAGCTCCGCGACAGGGGGGGCTCACTACAATGAGCAGTTCTTC. Its translation is CASSSATGGAHYNEQFF.

A single count supports this clone. V gene TRBV27 combines with J gene TRBJ2-7; 9 bases fit TRBD1. Trimming took 2 bases from V and 8 from J; bases not matched to a gene: 7. This CDR3 is built from 14 residues. Germline V gene lookup returns CDR1 MNHEY and CDR2 SMNVEV (reference sequence). The CDR3 sequence is CASSLVGQGTQQYF. The DNA for the CDR3 is TGTGCCAGCAGTTTAGTGGGACAGGGTACCCAGCAGTACTTC.

The V and J genes are TRBV12-5 and TRBJ2-5, with TRBD2 matching 13 bases. This CDR3 is built from 15 residues. J lost 5 bases, V lost 1 base, and 1 base had no gene match. Germline CDR1 is LGHNT and CDR2 is FRNRAP. DNA for the CDR3: TGTGCTAGTGGTTTGGGGACTAGCGGGAGCGAGACCCAGTACTTC. Its translation: CASGLGTSGSETQYF.

The chain uses TRBV27 and TRBJ2-2; 14 bases are shared with TRBD2. CDR3 length equals 18 residues. The ends lost 4 bases at V and 7 bases at J; junction bases unmatched: 11. From germline, CDR1 is MNHEY and CDR2 SMNVEV (reference sequence). The CDR3 loop reads CASSSGLAGGKEGGELFF. The CDR3 bases are TGTGCCAGCAGTTCCGGACTAGCGGGAGGAAAGGAAGGCGGGGAGCTGTTTTTT.

CDR3 region: CASSLSQTGYGYTF. In nucleotides, the CDR3 is TGTGCCAGCAGTTTATCCCAAACGGGCTATGGCTACACCTTC. This rearrangement joins TRBV27 to TRBJ1-2, with D unresolved. The V end lost 0 bases, the J end lost 4 bases, and 9 bases lay between the germline ends. This CDR3 has 14 residues. CDR1 and CDR2 from the germline V gene are MNHEY and SMNVEV (reference sequence).

In DNA form, the CDR3 reads TGTGCCAGCAGTGGTGGGGCCTCCCTTGATGAGCAGTTCTTC. As protein: CASSGGASLDEQFF. V usage is TRBV9 and J usage is TRBJ2-1, with D tentatively TRBD1 (5 bases). This CDR3 contains 14 residues. Trimming stripped 5 bases from V and 8 bases from J, with 17 bases between. Germline V gives CDR1 SGDLS, CDR2 YYNGEE.

CDR3 DNA: TGTGCCAGCAGTTTAGAAGTGTCTACGCACAAAGATACGCAGTATTTT. Residues: CASSLEVSTHKDTQYF. The rearrangement links TRBV27 to TRBJ2-3; D call uncertain. Germline V lookup: CDR1 MNHEY, CDR2 SMNVEV (reference sequence). This CDR3 spans 16 amino acids. V lost 2 bases and J 5 bases, leaving 17 bases between the germline ends.

V and J are TRBV4-1 and TRBJ2-7, with 10 positions matching TRBD1. The CDR3 is 15 amino acids. Unmatched junction bases numbered 2, after V lost 1 base and J lost 2 bases. Germline CDR1 and CDR2: MGHRA and YSYEKL. The CDR3: CASSQGDRGPYEQYF. The DNA of the CDR3 is TGCGCCAGCAGCCAAGGTGACAGGGGGCCCTACGAGCAGTACTTC.

The chain recombines TRBV28 with TRBJ2-1, with D uncertain. V lost 6 bases to trimming and J lost 2 bases, with 14 bases between them. The CDR3 has 15 amino acids. The germline V gene encodes CDR1 MDHEN and CDR2 SYDVKM. The CDR3 region has the DNA TGTGCCAGCAGGGTCCTGGGCAGTCCCTACAATGAGCAGTTCTTC. Amino acid sequence: CASRVLGSPYNEQFF.